Presented here are 23 T cell receptor beta chains from one specimen sequenced in a study of blood T cells in healthy people across ages. PCR was performed a second time for about 7 to 12 cycles using a sample-barcoded 5' primer and a J-beta primer mix. MiXCR, run by TCRdb on the 5' RACE reads, gives a single entry per CDR3 protein. Of 650,000 to 1,000,000 distinct CDR3 sequences listed, around 36% are singletons. Sequenced input: blood. These receptors all stem from a man between 18 and 29 years old in good health.

This clonotype was counted many times. J is TRBJ2-3 and V is TRBV7-2; D tentatively reads TRBD1 or TRBD2 (5 bases each). The CDR3 consists of 14 residues. CDR1 and CDR2 (germline): SGHTA, FQGNSA. V was pared by 2 bases and J by 5 bases, with 11 bases between. For the CDR3, the DNA is TGTGCCAGCAGCTTAAAACCGGGACGAGATACGCAGTATTTT. Its translation is CASSLKPGRDTQYF.

This clonotype has only a few counts. The chain joins TRBV3-1 to TRBJ2-1, with 9 bases aligning to TRBD2. This CDR3 region has 19 residues. V was clipped by 4 bases and J by 2 bases; unmatched bases: 15. In germline, CDR1 is LGHDT, CDR2 YNNKEL (reference sequence). CDR3 in amino acids: CASSLSGTSFPSPYNEQFF. CDR3 bases: TGTGCCAGCAGCCTATCCGGGACTAGCTTTCCCAGCCCCTACAATGAGCAGTTCTTC.

This clonotype was seen more than once but under ten times. The chain carries TRBV28 and TRBJ2-1; TRBD1 might be the D (5 bases). V was clipped by 9 bases and J by 1 base, with 13 bases between them. The CDR3 spans 14 residues. Germline values: CDR1 MDHEN, CDR2 SYDVKM. The CDR3 sequence: CASLGAPSYNEQFF. The CDR3 DNA follows: TGTGCCAGTCTAGGGGCGCCGTCCTACAATGAGCAGTTCTTC.

The chain combines TRBV20-1 with TRBJ2-3; 7 bases fit TRBD2. V gave up 6 bases and J gave up 3 bases; unmatched junction bases: 6. In germline, CDR1 is DFQATT, CDR2 SNEGSKA (reference sequence). The CDR3 length is 13 residues. CDR3 amino acids: CSASGLVTDTQYF. CDR3 DNA: TGCAGTGCCTCCGGACTAGTTACAGATACGCAGTATTTT.

This clonotype was seen a few times. At one end the junction does not follow the germline gene, possibly because of a read error. The chain recombines TRBV4-1 with TRBJ2-1, with 13 bases fitting TRBD2. CDR1 and CDR2 (germline): MGHRA, YSYEKL. This CDR3 spans 18 amino acids. The CDR3 sequence is CAGSQVDLGLAGANEQFF. The CDR3 DNA sequence: TGCGCCGGCAGCCAAGTGGACCTCGGACTAGCGGGGGCCAACGAGCAGTTCTTC.

The chain is built from TRBV12-3 or TRBV12-4 and TRBJ1-2; D is ambiguous. The length of the CDR3 is 14 residues. The V end was cut by 3 bases, the J end by 4 bases, with 12 bases between. The CDR3 DNA sequence: TGTGCCAGCAGTTTCGAGGTCGGGGTCTATGGCTACACCTTC. Translated, it gives CASSFEVGVYGYTF.

The V gene is TRBV20-1, the J gene TRBJ1-5; TRBD1 might be the D (5 bases). The germline CDR1 and CDR2 sequences are DFQATT and SNEGSKA (reference sequence). The CDR3 covers 14 residues. Trimming stripped 0 bases from V and 6 bases from J, with 12 bases between. The CDR3 DNA reads TGCAGTGCTAGAGATTCGGGGGGGAGTCAGCCCCAGCATTTT. Translated: CSARDSGGSQPQHF.

This clonotype has a handful of counts. V gene TRBV18 combines with J gene TRBJ2-4, with D tentatively TRBD1 (5 bases). The DNA end is a closer match to TRBJ2-7, so the J assignment may be wrong. Germline CDR1 reads KGHSH; CDR2 reads LQKENI. The CDR3 is 15 amino acids. DNA of the CDR3: TGTGCCAGCTCACCCACCTCAACAGGAATTTACGAGCAGTACTTC. Its protein product is CASSPTSTGIYEQYF.

There are many counts of this clonotype. The V call is TRBV7-2, the J call TRBJ2-3; 8 positions match TRBD1. CDR3 length: 12 amino acids. V lost 7 bases and J lost 9; bases outside the gene matches: 6. Per germline, CDR1 SGHTA and CDR2 FQGNSA. The CDR3 reads CASIKTGGTQYF. Here the CDR3 DNA reads TGTGCCAGCATCAAAACAGGGGGGACGCAGTATTTT.

In its sample, this clonotype was seen a few times. The V call is TRBV7-9, the J call TRBJ2-5; D unclear. The CDR3 contains 14 residues. Germline-derived CDR1 and CDR2 are SEHNR and FQNEAQ (reference sequence). V dropped 5 bases and J dropped 5 bases, with 15 bases sitting between them. The CDR3 DNA reads TGTGCCAGCAGCCCCTACACTAACTGGGAGACCCAGTACTTC. Translation: CASSPYTNWETQYF.

This chain joins TRBV14 and TRBJ1-6; D possibly corresponds to TRBD1 (5 bases). The V end lost 0 bases, the J end lost 0 bases, and 12 bases lay between the germline ends. This CDR3 is built from 18 residues. CDR1 is SGHDN and CDR2 is FVKESK in the germline V gene. This CDR3 reads CASSQDGGESSYNSPLHF. DNA of the CDR3: TGTGCCAGCAGCCAAGATGGGGGGGAAAGCTCCTATAATTCACCCCTCCACTTT.

A word on this clonotype: A read error may be the cause here, since a much bigger clone is one base away. The chain recombines TRBV7-9 with TRBJ1-2, with 12 positions matching TRBD1. J was trimmed by 8 bases and V by 4 bases; bases with no gene match: 5. The CDR3 consists of 14 residues. Germline lookup yields CDR1 SEHNR and CDR2 FQNEAQ (reference sequence). This CDR3 is CASSWDRGLRGYTF. The CDR3 DNA follows: TGTGCCAGCAGCTGGGACAGGGGGCTGAGAGGCTACACCTTC.

The gene calls are TRBV20-1 and TRBJ1-1, with D perhaps matching TRBD1 (5 bases). Trimming took 4 bases from V and 6 from J, leaving 18 bases between them. This CDR3 is 14 amino acids long. From germline, CDR1 is DFQATT and CDR2 SNEGSKA (reference sequence). CDR3: CSATKTEGLAEAFF. CDR3 bases: TGCAGTGCTACTAAGACAGAAGGATTGGCTGAAGCTTTCTTT.

The chain recombines TRBV9 with TRBJ1-1; 10 nucleotides line up with TRBD1. Germline-derived CDR1 and CDR2 are SGDLS and YYNGEE. The ends lost 4 bases at V and 10 bases at J; junction bases unmatched: 4. The CDR3 length is 12 residues. CDR3 in DNA: TGTGCCAGCAGCTCCCGGACAGGGGGAGCTTTCTTT. The encoded protein is CASSSRTGGAFF. The full variable domain, its missing parts supplied by reference TRBV9 and TRBJ1-1, is DSGVTQTPKHLITATGQRVTLRCSPRSGDLSVYWYQQSLDQGLQFLIQYYNGEERAKGNILERFSAQQFPDLHSELNLSSLELGDSALYFCASSSRTGGAFFGQGTRLTVV.

The rearrangement links TRBV7-2 to TRBJ1-6; 9 nucleotides agree with TRBD1. The CDR3 is 15 amino acids. Germline CDR1 is SGHTA and CDR2 is FQGNSA. V was clipped by 0 bases and J by 8 bases; unmatched bases: 2. This chain's CDR3 is CASSLATGGHSPLHF. The CDR3 nucleotides read TGTGCCAGCAGCTTAGCGACAGGGGGGCATTCACCCCTCCACTTT.

The chain couples TRBV29-1 to TRBJ2-1; maybe TRBD1 (6 bases). V lost 7 bases to trimming and J lost 6 bases, with 13 bases between them. In germline, CDR1 is SQVTM, CDR2 ANQGSEA. The CDR3 is 12 residues long. The CDR3 sequence: CSEGDASNEQFF. CDR3 DNA sequence: TGCAGCGAGGGGGACGCCTCCAATGAGCAGTTCTTC.

The CDR3 region has the DNA TGCGCCAGCAGCTTGAGTGCGGCGAACACCGGGGAGCTGTTTTTT. Its translation is CASSLSAANTGELFF. J is TRBJ2-2 and V is TRBV5-1; D uncertain. Germline CDR1 is SGHRS and CDR2 is YFSETQ. Trimming stripped 1 base from V and 0 bases from J, with 7 bases between. This CDR3 has 15 amino acids.

This clonotype was observed a handful of times. The J gene is TRBJ2-5, the V gene TRBV7-9, with D possibly TRBD1 on 6 matching bases. V was cut by 4 bases and J by 11 bases, with 23 bases left in between. Germline assignment: CDR1 SEHNR and CDR2 FQNEAQ (reference sequence). This CDR3 is 15 amino acids long. CDR3 bases: TGTGCCAGCAGCTCGAGGGGGACCTTATTCAATGAGCAGTACTTC. Protein sequence: CASSSRGTLFNEQYF.

The V gene is TRBV12-3 or TRBV12-4, the J gene TRBJ1-1, with D possibly being TRBD1 (6 bases). This CDR3 is 13 amino acids long. With 7 bases removed from V and 5 bases from J, the gap between germline ends came to 14 bases. Written as DNA, the CDR3 is TGTGCCAGCAATCCAGGGGTGTGGACTGAAGCTTTCTTT. Its translation: CASNPGVWTEAFF.

This clonotype was seen a handful of times. V is TRBV5-1 and J is TRBJ1-2; D might be TRBD1 (5 bases). Germline V gives CDR1 SGHRS, CDR2 YFSETQ. The V and J ends lost 6 bases and 2 bases respectively, with 14 bases between them. This CDR3 comprises 14 residues. This CDR3 reads CASTRGDSNYGYTF. The CDR3 coding sequence is TGCGCCAGCACCCGGGGTGACAGCAACTATGGCTACACCTTC.

This clonotype was observed a handful of times. The chain has TRBV29-1 and TRBJ2-1; D may be TRBD1 (6 bases). This CDR3 contains 13 residues. Deletions cut 4 bases from V and 3 bases from J, with 10 bases between. Per germline, CDR1 SQVTM and CDR2 ANQGSEA. CDR3 region: CSVGRTDYNEQFF. In nucleotides, the CDR3 is TGCAGCGTTGGTAGGACAGACTACAATGAGCAGTTCTTC.

The J gene is TRBJ2-3, the V gene TRBV20-1; the match to TRBD2 covers 10 bases. The CDR3 is 16 amino acids. Losses at the gene ends were 0 bases for V and 7 bases for J; bases not matched to a gene: 10. Germline CDR1 reads DFQATT; CDR2 reads SNEGSKA (reference sequence). The CDR3 DNA reads TGCAGTGCTAGAGACTTAGCGGGGGGTCCATGGTATACGCAGTATTTT. Amino acid sequence: CSARDLAGGPWYTQYF.

In DNA, the CDR3 is TGCAGTGCTAGACAGAAGTCCCGGGGACCCGATGGCTACACCTTC. Amino acids: CSARQKSRGPDGYTF. The rearrangement uses TRBV20-1 and TRBJ1-2; D possibly corresponds to TRBD1 (5 bases). Germline V gives CDR1 DFQATT, CDR2 SNEGSKA (reference sequence). The CDR3 is made up of 15 amino acids. V dropped 2 bases and J dropped 6 bases, with 19 bases sitting between them.